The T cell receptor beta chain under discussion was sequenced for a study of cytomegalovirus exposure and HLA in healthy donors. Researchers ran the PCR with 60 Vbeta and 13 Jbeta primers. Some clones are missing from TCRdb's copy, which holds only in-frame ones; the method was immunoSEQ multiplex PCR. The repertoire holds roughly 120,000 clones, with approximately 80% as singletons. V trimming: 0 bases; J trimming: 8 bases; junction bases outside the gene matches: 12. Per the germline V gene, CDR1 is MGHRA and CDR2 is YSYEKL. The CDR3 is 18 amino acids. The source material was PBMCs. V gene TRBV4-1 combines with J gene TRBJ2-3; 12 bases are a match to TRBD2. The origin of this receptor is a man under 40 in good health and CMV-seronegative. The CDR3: CASSQDLAGGPLYGTQYF. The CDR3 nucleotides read TGCGCCAGCAGCCAAGATCTAGCGGGAGGGCCCCTTTATGGTACGCAGTATTTT.